This T cell receptor (beta chain) originates from a study of Ad26.COV2.S vaccination and SARS-CoV-2 variants. Study outcomes and limitations: Breadth and depth estimates from TCRs may understate total T cell responses.

Germline V gene lookup returns CDR1 SEHNR and CDR2 FQNEAQ (reference sequence). The V and J ends lost 4 bases and 8 bases respectively, with 8 bases between them. This CDR3 spans 11 amino acids. This clone was observed at least ten times. What it binds is not known. The treatment was: around 19 received Ad26.COV2.S at low or high dose, single or two shots; several received placebo; per-sample allocation not given. The study sampled participants on day 63 after the first vaccine or placebo injection. Measured with immunoSEQ multiplex PCR; TCRdb has only the in-frame clones, and not every one. The repertoire consists of approximately 300,000 clones, with 85% occurring once and the leading ten covering about 2.1%.

Material: peripheral blood, obtained in a trial of Ad26.COV2.S vaccine versus placebo. The source of this sequence is a person aged 18 to 65 who received the Ad26.COV2.S COVID-19 vaccine or a placebo. This chain joins TRBV7-9 and TRBJ1-2; D unclear. In nucleotides, the CDR3 is TGTGCCAGCAGCTCCCTCCTCGGCTACACCTTC. It yields the protein CASSSLLGYTF.